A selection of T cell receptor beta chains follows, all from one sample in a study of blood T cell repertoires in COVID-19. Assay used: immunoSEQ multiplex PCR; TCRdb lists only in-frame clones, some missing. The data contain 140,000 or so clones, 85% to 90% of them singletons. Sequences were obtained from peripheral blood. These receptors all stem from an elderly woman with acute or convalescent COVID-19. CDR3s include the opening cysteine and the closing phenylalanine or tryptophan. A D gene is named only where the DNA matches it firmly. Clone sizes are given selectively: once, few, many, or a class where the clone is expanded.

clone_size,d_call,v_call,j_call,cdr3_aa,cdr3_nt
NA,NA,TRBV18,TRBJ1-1,CASSPGQPFTEAFF,TGTGCCAGCTCACCCGGACAGCCTTTCACTGAAGCTTTCTTT
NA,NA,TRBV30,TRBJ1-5,CAWRRQGQLNQPQHF,TGTGCCTGGAGACGTCAAGGACAGCTCAATCAGCCCCAGCATTTT
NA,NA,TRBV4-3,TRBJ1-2,CASSQDIGSYGYTF,TGCGCCAGCAGCCAAGACATCGGGAGCTATGGCTACACCTTC
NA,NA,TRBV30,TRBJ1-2,CAWSPIHDSGYTF,TGTGCCTGGAGTCCCATACATGACAGCGGCTACACCTTC
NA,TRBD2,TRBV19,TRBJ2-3,CASSRTTTSGTSTDTQYF,TGTGCCAGTAGTCGAACTACGACTAGCGGCACTAGCACAGATACGCAGTATTTT
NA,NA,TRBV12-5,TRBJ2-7,CASALGQGNIAYEQYF,TGTGCTAGTGCATTAGGGCAGGGGAACATTGCCTACGAGCAGTACTTC
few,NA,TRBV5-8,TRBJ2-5,CASSPAWGVKTQYF,TGTGCCAGCAGCCCAGCTTGGGGGGTTAAGACCCAGTACTTC
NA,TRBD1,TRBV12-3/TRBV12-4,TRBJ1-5,CASRDRESGPQHF,TGTGCCAGCAGGGACAGGGAGTCAGGGCCCCAGCATTTT
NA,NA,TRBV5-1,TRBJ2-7,CASSLVGGQGHYEQYF,TGCGCCAGCAGCTTGGTGGGGGGGCAGGGTCACTACGAGCAGTACTTC
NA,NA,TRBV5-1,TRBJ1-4,CASSPREGREKLFF,TGCGCCAGCAGCCCTCGGGAGGGGCGGGAAAAACTGTTTTTT
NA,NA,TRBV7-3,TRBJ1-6,CASSLFERSPLHF,TGTGCCAGCAGCCTCTTCGAGCGTTCACCCCTCCACTTT
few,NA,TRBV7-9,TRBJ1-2,CASSLAHGGVGYTF,TGTGCCAGCAGCTTAGCGCACGGGGGAGTAGGCTACACCTTC
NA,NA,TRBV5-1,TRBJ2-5,CASSLDRSETQYF,TGCGCCAGCAGCTTGGACAGGTCGGAGACCCAGTACTTC
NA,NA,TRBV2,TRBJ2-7,CASSETTHEQYF,TGTGCCAGCAGTGAAACTACCCACGAGCAGTACTTC
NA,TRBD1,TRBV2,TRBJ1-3,CASSGQGIGNTIYF,TGTGCCAGCAGTGGACAGGGGATTGGAAACACCATATATTTT
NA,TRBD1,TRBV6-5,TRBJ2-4,CASSSGTAAKNIQYF,TGTGCCAGCAGCTCCGGGACAGCAGCCAAAAACATTCAGTACTTC
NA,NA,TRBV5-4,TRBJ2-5,CASSLGRGGGETQYF,TGTGCCAGCAGCTTGGGTCGTGGGGGCGGAGAGACCCAGTACTTC
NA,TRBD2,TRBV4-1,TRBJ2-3,CASSHRLAGGNTDTQYF,TGCGCCAGCAGCCACCGACTAGCGGGGGGAAACACAGATACGCAGTATTTT
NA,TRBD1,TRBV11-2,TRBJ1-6,CASSLQGVGSPLHF,TGTGCCAGCAGCTTACAGGGGGTAGGTTCACCCCTCCACTTT
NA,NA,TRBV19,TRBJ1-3,CASGPPRTAPFSGNTIYF,TGTGCCAGTGGCCCCCCCCGGACAGCCCCATTCTCTGGAAACACCATATATTTT
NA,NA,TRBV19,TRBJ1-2,CASSNFPYGYTF,TGTGCCAGTAGTAACTTCCCATATGGCTACACCTTC
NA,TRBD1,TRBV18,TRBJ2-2,CASSPGTGKTGELFF,TGTGCCAGCTCCCCCGGGACAGGGAAAACCGGGGAGCTGTTTTTT
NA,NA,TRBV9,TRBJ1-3,CASSVNQGPGNTIYF,TGTGCCAGCAGCGTAAATCAGGGGCCTGGAAACACCATATATTTT
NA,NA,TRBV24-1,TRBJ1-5,CATSDGQNNQPQHF,TGTGCCACCAGTGACGGACAGAACAATCAGCCCCAGCATTTT
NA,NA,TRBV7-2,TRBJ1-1,CASSLDLYHEAFF,TGTGCCAGCAGCTTGGACTTATACCACGAAGCTTTCTTT
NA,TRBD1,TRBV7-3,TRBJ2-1,CASSPGGAGGLNEQFF,TGTGCCAGCAGCCCAGGGGGCGCGGGTGGGTTGAATGAGCAGTTCTTC
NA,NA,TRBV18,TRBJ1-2,CASSKQEPNYGYTF,TGTGCCAGCTCAAAACAGGAGCCTAACTATGGCTACACCTTC
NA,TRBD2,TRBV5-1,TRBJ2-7,CASSSTAGGYEQYF,TGCGCCAGCAGCTCTACAGCGGGGGGCTACGAGCAGTACTTC
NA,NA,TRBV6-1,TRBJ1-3,CASSEAFGLAGNTIYF,TGTGCCAGCAGTGAAGCGTTCGGTTTGGCTGGAAACACCATATATTTT